This TCR beta chain stems from a study of T cell responses to AZD1222 COVID-19 vaccine. TCRdb's table, derived via immunoSEQ multiplex PCR, lists solely in-frame clones and lacks some. Here the sample spans tens of thousands of clones, approximately 90% being singletons. The V end was cut by 0 bases, the J end by 8 bases, with 10 bases between. The CDR3 contains 14 residues. CDR1 ENHRY and CDR2 SYGVKD come from the germline V gene. This TCR was recovered from an adult in good health. The material sequenced was peripheral blood, taken on day 0 of AZD1222 vaccination. J is TRBJ1-4 and V is TRBV10-3; D possibly corresponds to TRBD1 (5 bases). Here the CDR3 reads CAISESGGTEKLFF. In DNA, the CDR3 is TGTGCCATCAGTGAGTCGGGGGGAACCGAAAAACTGTTTTTT.